This T cell receptor beta chain originates from a study of somatic mutations in cytotoxic T cells in rheumatoid arthritis. Turning to the study itself: Patients had approximately 30 ml EDTA blood drawn right after diagnosis, before any treatment.

General study findings and limits: Measured CD8+ T-cell clonality, a value compared between rheumatoid arthritis patients and age-matched healthy controls, did not differ significantly. The slight TRBV07 underrepresentation in rheumatoid arthritis patients received no adjustment for multiple comparisons.

Remarks on this clone: Its specificity is not known.

The protocol was immunoSEQ multiplex PCR, while the TCRdb copy is restricted to in-frame clones and leaves out a portion. Counted here are approximately 11,000 clones, roughly 78% occurring once; the ten biggest clones make up 30% to 35%. CD4+ and CD8+ cells were isolated by positive magnetic bead selection, with purity checked by flow cytometry. The CDR3 is 14 amino acids. V lost 8 bases and J lost 0, with 12 bases in between. The germline V gene has CDR1 MNHNS and CDR2 SASEGT. This chain links TRBV6-1 with TRBJ2-3; D is ambiguous. The receptor was derived from an adult with rheumatoid arthritis. The source material was CD8+ T cells sorted from blood. CDR3: CASGKGPSTDTQYF. The CDR3, as DNA: TGTGCCAGCGGTAAAGGTCCTAGCACAGATACGCAGTATTTT.